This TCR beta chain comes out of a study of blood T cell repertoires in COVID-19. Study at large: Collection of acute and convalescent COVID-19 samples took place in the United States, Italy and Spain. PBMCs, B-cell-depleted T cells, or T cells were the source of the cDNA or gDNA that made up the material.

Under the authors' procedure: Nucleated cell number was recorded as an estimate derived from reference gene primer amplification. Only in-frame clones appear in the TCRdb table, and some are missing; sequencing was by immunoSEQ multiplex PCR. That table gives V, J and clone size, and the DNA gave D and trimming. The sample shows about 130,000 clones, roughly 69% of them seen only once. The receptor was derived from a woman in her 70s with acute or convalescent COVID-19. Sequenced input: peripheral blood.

Here the CDR3 reads CASSRDHIYGYTF. The CDR3 DNA sequence: TGTGCCAGCAGCAGGGACCACATCTATGGCTACACCTTC. The rearrangement joins TRBV7-9 to TRBJ1-2; TRBD1 might be the D (5 bases). Trimming shortened V by 5 bases and J by 4 bases, and 11 bases separated the two germline ends. Germline CDR1 reads SEHNR; CDR2 reads FQNEAQ (reference sequence). This CDR3 is 13 amino acids long.